This T cell receptor beta chain appears in the sequencing data of a study of cytomegalovirus exposure and HLA in healthy donors. Study-wide results and caveats: The HLA-A and HLA-B alleles of most subjects were reportedly predicted accurately from TCR beta sequences. Association with HLA alleles at 0.05 false discovery rate was found for about 17,000 TCR beta sequences in a later analysis.

This CDR3 comprises 12 residues. Germline V gene lookup returns CDR1 KGHSH and CDR2 LQKENI. V was shortened by 6 bases and J by 3 bases, with 6 bases between the two germline ends. The primer mix had 60 Vbeta and 13 Jbeta primers. The method was immunoSEQ multiplex PCR; TCRdb's version includes in-frame clones alone and lacks a portion of them. Of 200,000 or so clones detected, approximately 78% appear once; the ten largest clones hold roughly 2.5%. As for this clone: Its antigen is unknown. The same CDR3 is also encoded by other DNA sequences in this sample.

This clonotype was obtained from a woman in her thirties or forties in good health and CMV-seronegative. This chain links TRBV18 with TRBJ2-1; D unresolved. Sequenced material: PBMCs. Here the CDR3 DNA reads TGTGCCAGCTCGCCGGGCTACAATGAGCAGTTCTTC. Encoded protein: CASSPGYNEQFF.